The sequence of this T cell receptor (beta chain) was determined in a study of blood T cells in healthy people across ages. Donors gave about 10 milliliters of peripheral blood apiece. For the second PCR, which ran for roughly 7 to 11 cycles, a sample-barcoded 5' primer and a J-beta primer mix were used. TCRdb re-called the 5' RACE reads through MiXCR, storing one row per CDR3 protein. The sample consists of about 830,000 distinct CDR3 sequences, approximately 65% of them appearing once. This CDR3 is built from 16 residues. The germline gives CDR1 DFQATT, CDR2 SNEGSKA (reference sequence). This clonotype was sampled from a man under 40 in good health. Sequencing was carried out using blood. This chain uses TRBV20-1 with TRBJ2-5, with 10 bases that match TRBD1. The J call may be incorrect, as the DNA end agrees better with TRBJ2-7. CDR3 sequence: CSARRTGGRSVYEQYF. The DNA of the CDR3 is TGCAGTGCTAGACGGACAGGGGGTAGATCGGTCTACGAGCAGTACTTC.